Each of the 17 T cell receptor beta chains below was sequenced from the same sample in a study of T-cell reconstitution after alpha-beta-depleted transplantation in children. As it was prepared, the TCRbeta library received unique molecular identifiers. TCRdb reprocessed the PCR reads with MiXCR, giving one entry per CDR3 protein. Of roughly 670,000 distinct CDR3 sequences listed, around 14% are singletons. The source was PBMCs, collected before TCRalphabeta/CD19-depleted stem cell transplant. These receptors were obtained from a girl aged 2-9 years with congenital amegakaryocytic thrombocytopenia, due to receive a stem cell transplant.

This sequence joins TRBV25-1 and TRBJ2-3; tentative D call: TRBD2 (6 bases). Germline CDR1 MGHDK, CDR2 SYGVNS. CDR3 length: 14 residues. The V end lost 3 bases, the J end lost 2 bases, and 9 bases lay between the germline ends. CDR3 residues: CASSEAGPTDTQYF. DNA of the CDR3: TGTGCCAGCAGTGAGGCGGGGCCCACAGATACGCAGTATTTT.

This clonotype has just a few counts. The chain employs TRBV5-1 and TRBJ2-1; D may be TRBD2 (5 bases). The CDR3 sequence is 16 residues long. V gave up 1 base and J gave up 0 bases, with 11 bases separating them. The V gene's germline CDR1 is SGHRS and CDR2 YFSETQ. The CDR3 protein is CASSLMAGFSYNEQFF. Written as DNA, the CDR3 is TGCGCCAGCAGCTTGATGGCGGGTTTCTCCTACAATGAGCAGTTCTTC. Using reference TRBV5-1 and TRBJ2-1 for the parts outside the CDR3, the full variable domain is KAGVTQTPRYLIKTRGQQVTLSCSPISGHRSVSWYQQTPGQGLQFLFEYFSETQRNKGNFPGRFSGRQFSNSRSEMNVSTLELGDSALYLCASSLMAGFSYNEQFFGPGTRLTVL.

The chain has TRBV7-9 and TRBJ2-3; D is perhaps TRBD1 (6 bases). This CDR3 comprises 15 residues. The V and J ends lost 6 bases and 3 bases respectively, with 16 bases between them. In germline, CDR1 is SEHNR, CDR2 FQNEAQ (reference sequence). The CDR3, as DNA: TGTGCCAGCAGTCGACGGGACAAGAAGACAGATACGCAGTATTTT. Protein product: CASSRRDKKTDTQYF.

This clonotype was found many times. The chain couples TRBV29-1 to TRBJ1-2; D is unresolved. Trimming cost V 1 base and J 7 bases, with 19 bases left between them. The germline gives CDR1 SQVTM, CDR2 ANQGSEA. The CDR3 totals 15 residues. CDR3 bases: TGCAGCGTTGAAGTTCTAGGGAGACAAGTGAGTGGCTACACCTTC. Translation: CSVEVLGRQVSGYTF.

The table lists this clonotype with many counts. The V gene is TRBV12-3 or TRBV12-4, the J gene TRBJ1-5, with D possibly TRBD1 on 5 matching bases. V lost 4 bases to trimming and J lost 6 bases, with 10 bases between them. The CDR3 contains 13 residues. CDR3 amino acids: CASSSEGFQPQHF. CDR3 DNA sequence: TGTGCCAGCAGTTCCGAGGGGTTTCAGCCCCAGCATTTT.

The count of this clonotype is one. A much larger clone differs from this one at a single base, so this may be a read error. The J gene is TRBJ2-5, the V gene TRBV27; tentative D call: TRBD1 (6 bases). The CDR3 is 15 amino acids. Germline V gene data show CDR1 as MNHEY and CDR2 as SMNVEV (reference sequence). The V and J ends lost 5 bases and 4 bases respectively, with 17 bases between them. CDR3 residues: CASSAGQTYRETQYF. CDR3 sequence (DNA): TGTGCCAGCAGTGCCGGACAGACTTACCGAGAGACCCAGTACTTC.

This clonotype was detected only a few times. This chain uses TRBV27 with TRBJ1-6, with D unclear. The CDR3 sequence is 12 residues long. The V gene's germline CDR1 is MNHEY and CDR2 SMNVEV (reference sequence). Between the trimmed V and J ends, which lost 7 bases and 7 bases, there was a span of 8 bases. The CDR3 DNA follows: TGTGCCAGCAAGGTCTCGAATTCACCCCTCCACTTT. Translated, it gives CASKVSNSPLHF.

The chain has TRBV2 and TRBJ1-4, with a weak D call TRBD1 (6 bases). The CDR3 runs 15 residues. Trimming left V 6 bases short and J 2 bases short, with 13 bases between. The germline gives CDR1 SNHLY, CDR2 FYNNEI. The CDR3 here is CASRAYRETNEKLFF. DNA for the CDR3: TGTGCCAGCAGAGCCTACAGGGAGACTAATGAAAAACTGTTTTTT.

This clonotype was observed at least ten times. This chain links TRBV29-1 with TRBJ2-4; no clear D. Germline-derived CDR1 and CDR2 are SQVTM and ANQGSEA. Trimming took off 4 bases at V and 7 bases at J, with 8 bases between the two ends. The CDR3 has 11 residues. The CDR3 DNA follows: TGCAGCGTTGTACCTGGGAACATTCAGTACTTC. Its protein is CSVVPGNIQYF.

There are a few counts of this clonotype. This chain links TRBV6-1 with TRBJ2-7, with TRBD2 matching over 7 bases. The germline CDR1 and CDR2 sequences are MNHNS and SASEGT. V trimming: 5 bases; J trimming: 0 bases; junction bases outside the gene matches: 7. CDR3 length: 15 residues. Here the CDR3 reads CASSIPAGVSYEQYF. The CDR3 region has the DNA TGTGCCAGCAGTATCCCTGCGGGGGTCTCCTACGAGCAGTACTTC.

The DNA of the CDR3 is TGTGCCAGCAGCTTAGTGATCTTAGCGGGGGCGAACACCGGGGAGCTGTTTTTT. Translation: CASSLVILAGANTGELFF. This chain uses TRBV11-2 with TRBJ2-2; 9 positions agree with TRBD2. CDR3 size: 18 residues. The germline gives CDR1 SGHAT, CDR2 FQNNGV. J gave up 0 bases and V 1 base, and 6 bases lay outside the gene matches.

This clonotype was seen a few times. The chain is built from TRBV20-1 and TRBJ2-1; the D gene could be TRBD1 or TRBD2 (5 bases each). Trimming shortened V by 1 base and J by 1 base, and 14 bases separated the two germline ends. CDR3 size: 16 residues. Per the germline V gene, CDR1 is DFQATT and CDR2 is SNEGSKA (reference sequence). The chain's CDR3 is CSARGGPDISYNEQFF. In DNA, the CDR3 is TGCAGTGCTAGAGGGGGACCCGACATTTCCTACAATGAGCAGTTCTTC.

This clonotype showed up many times. The chain uses TRBV5-1 and TRBJ1-1; D uncertain. The V end was cut by 2 bases, the J end by 1 base, with 6 bases between. CDR1 and CDR2 from the germline V gene are SGHRS and YFSETQ. CDR3 length equals 13 residues. The CDR3 coding sequence is TGCGCCAGCAGCTTTAACAGGAACACTGAAGCTTTCTTT. Translating gives CASSFNRNTEAFF.

This clonotype occurred many times. This chain links TRBV4-1 with TRBJ2-1; the match to TRBD1 covers 7 bases. V lost 1 base, J lost 8 bases, and 8 bases stayed unmatched. The CDR3 has 15 residues. Per germline, CDR1 MGHRA and CDR2 YSYEKL. As DNA, the CDR3 is TGCGCCAGCAGCCAAGGGACAGGAATCGGTCATGAGCAGTTCTTC. Protein: CASSQGTGIGHEQFF.

This clonotype was observed a handful of times. V gene TRBV5-1 combines with J gene TRBJ2-3; TRBD1 might be the D (6 bases). The CDR3 runs 15 residues. Germline CDR1 and CDR2: SGHRS and YFSETQ. V lost 4 bases, J lost 5 bases, and 17 bases lay in between. The CDR3 DNA reads TGCGCCAGCAGCCCACGTCAGGGGTACGGAGATACGCAGTATTTT. Amino acids: CASSPRQGYGDTQYF.

This clonotype was detected ten times or more. The chain employs TRBV12-3 or TRBV12-4 and TRBJ2-2, with a tentative D call TRBD2 (5 bases). The CDR3 contains 16 residues. Between the trimmed V and J ends, which lost 4 bases and 1 base, there was a span of 13 bases. The CDR3 nucleotides read TGTGCCAGCAGTTCTTTGGGGAGTTTGAACACCGGGGAGCTGTTTTTT. Its protein product is CASSSLGSLNTGELFF.

This clonotype has a count of ten or more. The chain uses TRBV12-3 or TRBV12-4 and TRBJ2-7; D is unclear. The ends were cut back, 5 bases at V and 2 bases at J, with 16 bases in the middle. The CDR3 consists of 15 residues. The CDR3 spells CASSLSTRSPYEQYF. CDR3 DNA: TGTGCCAGCAGTCTATCGACCCGAAGCCCCTACGAGCAGTACTTC.